The clone carrying this TCR beta chain was observed a few times. This CDR3 is built from 13 residues. Trimming cost V 4 bases and J 2 bases; bases outside gene matches: 3. Germline CDR1 is GTSNPN and CDR2 is SVGIG (reference sequence). This sample was included in a study of T cells in Graves' hyperthyroidism and ophthalmopathy. Researchers amplified the TCR beta CDR3 regions from RNA transcripts. HTBI primers were employed in a first-round RT-PCR of the TCR CDR3. TCRdb reanalysed the multiplex PCR reads using MiXCR and keeps one entry per CDR3 protein. The profile shows over 700,000 distinct CDR3 sequences, roughly a sixth of them singletons.

The chain has TRBV30 and TRBJ1-2; 8 bases are shared with TRBD1. This clonotype originated in a woman aged 50 to 60 with Graves' hyperthyroidism that later progressed to Graves' ophthalmopathy. The sample was blood. The CDR3 coding sequence is TGTGCCTGGACTGCAGGGGGCAACTATGGCTACACCTTC. Amino acids: CAWTAGGNYGYTF.